Below are 7 T cell receptor beta chains sequenced from a single sample in a study of cytomegalovirus exposure and HLA in healthy donors. PCR involved 60 Vbeta and 13 Jbeta primers. Clones were read by immunoSEQ multiplex PCR, and TCRdb kept only the in-frame ones, dropping some. The sample has about 130,000 clones, around 70% seen once. What was sequenced was PBMCs. The receptor source for this set is a man in his forties in good health and CMV-seropositive.

The chain combines TRBV25-1 with TRBJ1-3; D not certain. The CDR3 spans 13 residues. CDR1 MGHDK and CDR2 SYGVNS come from the germline V gene. Trimming removed 4 bases from V and 4 bases from J, with 8 bases in between. CDR3 loop: CASSVSGGNTIYF. The CDR3 DNA follows: TGTGCCAGCAGTGTTAGCGGAGGAAACACCATATATTTT.

The gene calls are TRBV5-5 and TRBJ1-2; D unclear. This CDR3 is 15 amino acids long. Trimming removed 1 base at V and 0 bases at J, with 10 bases between. Germline CDR1 and CDR2: SGHKS and YYEKEE (reference sequence). The CDR3 DNA reads as TGTGCCAGCAGCTTGTCTACGAGTTCTAACTATGGCTACACCTTC. As protein: CASSLSTSSNYGYTF.

This chain links TRBV19 with TRBJ2-5, with a tentative D call TRBD2 (6 bases). Looked up from germline, CDR1 is LNHDA and CDR2 is SQIVND (reference sequence). The V gene lost 3 bases and the J gene lost 1 base, with 18 bases spanning the gap. The CDR3 has 17 residues. The CDR3 loop is CASSISPRTSPQETQYF. The CDR3 region has the DNA TGTGCCAGTAGTATTAGCCCCCGCACTAGCCCCCAAGAGACCCAGTACTTC. Combining the CDR3 with reference TRBV19 and TRBJ2-5 gives the whole variable domain DGGITQSPKYLFRKEGQNVTLSCEQNLNHDAMYWYRQDPGQGLRLIYYSQIVNDFQKGDIAEGYSVSREKKESFPLTVTSAQKNPTAFYLCASSISPRTSPQETQYFGPGTRLLVL.

This chain connects TRBV4-1 to TRBJ1-6; 10 nucleotides agree with TRBD1. V was clipped by 0 bases and J by 9 bases; unmatched bases: 2. CDR3 size: 15 residues. In germline, CDR1 is MGHRA, CDR2 YSYEKL. Here the CDR3 DNA reads TGCGCCAGCAGCCAAGAGGGGACAGGGGTTTCACCCCTCCACTTT. This sequence encodes CASSQEGTGVSPLHF.

This clone has a handful of counts. This chain links TRBV27 with TRBJ1-5, with D possibly TRBD1 on 5 matching bases. The CDR3 covers 14 residues. V lost 3 bases to trimming and J lost 4 bases, with 10 bases between them. CDR1 and CDR2 (germline): MNHEY, SMNVEV (reference sequence). CDR3 protein: CASSFRQGNQPQHF. DNA of the CDR3: TGTGCCAGCAGTTTTAGGCAGGGAAATCAGCCCCAGCATTTT.

J is TRBJ2-7 and V is TRBV15; the match to TRBD1 covers 8 bases. From germline, CDR1 is LNHNV and CDR2 YYDKDF (reference sequence). The V and J ends lost 0 bases and 4 bases, in that order; junction bases with no gene match: 5. The CDR3 loop spans 15 amino acids. DNA of the CDR3: TGTGCCACCAGCAGAGAGGTGGGACAGGTTTACGAGCAGTACTTC. This translates into CATSREVGQVYEQYF.

This chain joins TRBV7-2 and TRBJ1-6; no definite D call. V was clipped by 1 base and J by 7 bases, with 17 bases between them. The CDR3 has 17 amino acids. Germline CDR1 is SGHTA and CDR2 is FQGNSA. CDR3 nucleotides: TGTGCCAGCAGCTTAGGGTGGGAGAAGGCTGTAAATTCACCCCTCCACTTT. This translates into CASSLGWEKAVNSPLHF.